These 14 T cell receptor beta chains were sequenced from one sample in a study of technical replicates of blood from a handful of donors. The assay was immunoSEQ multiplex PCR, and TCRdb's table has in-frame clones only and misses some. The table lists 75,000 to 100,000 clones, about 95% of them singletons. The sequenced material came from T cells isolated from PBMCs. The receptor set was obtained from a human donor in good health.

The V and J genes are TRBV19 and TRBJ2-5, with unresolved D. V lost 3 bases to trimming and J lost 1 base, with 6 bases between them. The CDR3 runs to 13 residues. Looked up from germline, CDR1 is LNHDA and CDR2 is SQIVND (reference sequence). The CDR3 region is CASSIYGQETQYF. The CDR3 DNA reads TGTGCCAGTAGTATCTACGGCCAAGAGACCCAGTACTTC. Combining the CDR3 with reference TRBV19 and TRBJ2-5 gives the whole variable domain DGGITQSPKYLFRKEGQNVTLSCEQNLNHDAMYWYRQDPGQGLRLIYYSQIVNDFQKGDIAEGYSVSREKKESFPLTVTSAQKNPTAFYLCASSIYGQETQYFGPGTRLLVL.

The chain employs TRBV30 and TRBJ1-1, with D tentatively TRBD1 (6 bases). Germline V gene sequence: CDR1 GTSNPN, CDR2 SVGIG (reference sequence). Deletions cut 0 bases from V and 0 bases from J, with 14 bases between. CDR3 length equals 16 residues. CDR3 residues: CAWSVLGGRVNTEAFF. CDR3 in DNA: TGTGCCTGGAGTGTCCTCGGGGGGCGGGTGAACACTGAAGCTTTCTTT. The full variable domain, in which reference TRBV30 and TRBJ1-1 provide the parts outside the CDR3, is SQTIHQWPATLVQPVGSPLSLECTVEGTSNPNLYWYRQAAGRGLQLLFYSVGIGQISSEVPQNLSASRPQDRQFILSSKKLLLSDSGFYLCAWSVLGGRVNTEAFFGQGTRLTVV.

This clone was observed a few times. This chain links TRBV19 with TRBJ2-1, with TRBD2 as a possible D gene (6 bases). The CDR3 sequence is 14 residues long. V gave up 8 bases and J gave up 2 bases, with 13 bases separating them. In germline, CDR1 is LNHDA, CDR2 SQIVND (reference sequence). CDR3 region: CASSAGSTYNEQFF. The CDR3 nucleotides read TGTGCCAGTTCCGCGGGATCTACCTACAATGAGCAGTTCTTC.

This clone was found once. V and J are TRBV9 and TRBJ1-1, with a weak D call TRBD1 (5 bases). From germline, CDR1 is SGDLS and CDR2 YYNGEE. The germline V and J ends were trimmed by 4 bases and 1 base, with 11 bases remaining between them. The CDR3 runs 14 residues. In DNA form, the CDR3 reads TGTGCCAGCAGCCCCAAAACAGGGAACACTGAAGCTTTCTTT. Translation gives CASSPKTGNTEAFF.

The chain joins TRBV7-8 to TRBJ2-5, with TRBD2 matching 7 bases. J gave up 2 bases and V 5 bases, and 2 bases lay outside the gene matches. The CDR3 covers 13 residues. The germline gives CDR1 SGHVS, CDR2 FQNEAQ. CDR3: CASSSGKQETQYF. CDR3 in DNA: TGTGCCAGCAGCAGCGGGAAACAAGAGACCCAGTACTTC.

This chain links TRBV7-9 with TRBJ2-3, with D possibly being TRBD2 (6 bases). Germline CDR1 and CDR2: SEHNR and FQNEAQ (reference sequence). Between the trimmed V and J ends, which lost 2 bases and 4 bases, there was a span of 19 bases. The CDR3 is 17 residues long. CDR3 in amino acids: CASSLLSVGSRSDTQYF. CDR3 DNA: TGTGCCAGCAGCTTATTGTCGGTCGGGAGTCGCTCAGATACGCAGTATTTT.

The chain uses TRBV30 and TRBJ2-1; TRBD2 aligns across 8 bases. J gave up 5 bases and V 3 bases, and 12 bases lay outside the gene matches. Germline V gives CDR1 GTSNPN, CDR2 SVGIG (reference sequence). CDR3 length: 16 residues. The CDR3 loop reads CAWSEPVRLANNEQFF. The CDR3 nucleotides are TGTGCCTGGAGCGAACCAGTGAGACTAGCGAACAATGAGCAGTTCTTC.

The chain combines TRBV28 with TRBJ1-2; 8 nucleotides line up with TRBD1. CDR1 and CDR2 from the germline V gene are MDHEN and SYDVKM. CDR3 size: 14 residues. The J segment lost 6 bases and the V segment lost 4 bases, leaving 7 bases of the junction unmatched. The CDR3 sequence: CASSYLQGADGYTF. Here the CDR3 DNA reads TGTGCCAGCAGTTATCTGCAGGGGGCGGATGGCTACACCTTC.

For the CDR3, the DNA is TGTGCCTGGAGTCCGACAGGAGATACGCAGTATTTT. This gives the protein CAWSPTGDTQYF. This chain connects TRBV30 to TRBJ2-3; possibly TRBD1 for D (6 bases). Between the trimmed V and J ends, which lost 2 bases and 5 bases, there was a span of 8 bases. Germline CDR1 and CDR2: GTSNPN and SVGIG (reference sequence). The CDR3 runs to 12 residues.

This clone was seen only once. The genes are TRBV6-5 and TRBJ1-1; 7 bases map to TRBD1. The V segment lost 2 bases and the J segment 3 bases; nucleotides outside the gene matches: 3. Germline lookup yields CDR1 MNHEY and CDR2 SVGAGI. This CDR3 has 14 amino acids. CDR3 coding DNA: TGTGCCAGCAGTTACCTCGACAGGGACACTGAAGCTTTCTTT. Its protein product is CASSYLDRDTEAFF.

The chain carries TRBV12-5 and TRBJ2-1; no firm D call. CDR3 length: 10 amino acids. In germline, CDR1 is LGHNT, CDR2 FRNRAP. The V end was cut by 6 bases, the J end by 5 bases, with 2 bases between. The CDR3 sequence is CASGDNEQFF. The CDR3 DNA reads TGTGCTAGTGGCGACAATGAGCAGTTCTTC.

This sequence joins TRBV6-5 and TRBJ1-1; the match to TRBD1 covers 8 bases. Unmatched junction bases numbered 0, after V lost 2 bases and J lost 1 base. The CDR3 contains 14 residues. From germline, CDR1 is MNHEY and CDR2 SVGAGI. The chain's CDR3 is CASSYGQGNTEAFF. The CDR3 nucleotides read TGTGCCAGCAGTTACGGACAGGGGAACACTGAAGCTTTCTTT.

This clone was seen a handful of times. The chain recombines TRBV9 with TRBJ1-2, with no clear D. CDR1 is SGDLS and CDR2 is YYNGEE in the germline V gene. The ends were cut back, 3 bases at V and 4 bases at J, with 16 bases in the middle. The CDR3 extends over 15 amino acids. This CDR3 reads CASSERTGLSYGYTF. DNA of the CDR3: TGTGCCAGCAGCGAAAGAACGGGGTTAAGCTATGGCTACACCTTC. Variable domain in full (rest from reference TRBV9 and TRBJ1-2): DSGVTQTPKHLITATGQRVTLRCSPRSGDLSVYWYQQSLDQGLQFLIQYYNGEERAKGNILERFSAQQFPDLHSELNLSSLELGDSALYFCASSERTGLSYGYTFGSGTRLTVV.

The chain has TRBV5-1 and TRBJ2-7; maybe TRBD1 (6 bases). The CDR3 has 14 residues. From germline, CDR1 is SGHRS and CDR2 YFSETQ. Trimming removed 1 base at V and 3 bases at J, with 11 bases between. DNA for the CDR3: TGCGCCAGCAGCTTGACCACAGGGAGCTACGAGCAGTACTTC. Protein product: CASSLTTGSYEQYF.